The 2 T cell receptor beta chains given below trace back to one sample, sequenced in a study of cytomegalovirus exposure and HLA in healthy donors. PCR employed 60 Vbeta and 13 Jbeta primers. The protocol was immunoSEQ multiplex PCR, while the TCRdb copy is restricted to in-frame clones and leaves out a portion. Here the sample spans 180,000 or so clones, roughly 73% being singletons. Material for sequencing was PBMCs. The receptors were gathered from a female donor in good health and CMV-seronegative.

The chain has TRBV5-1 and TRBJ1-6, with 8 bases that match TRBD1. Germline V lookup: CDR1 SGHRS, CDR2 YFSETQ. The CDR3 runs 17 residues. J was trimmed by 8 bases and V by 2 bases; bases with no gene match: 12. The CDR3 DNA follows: TGCGCCAGCAGCTTAAACCGCGACAGGGGAGGTGATTCACCCCTCCACTTT. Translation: CASSLNRDRGGDSPLHF.

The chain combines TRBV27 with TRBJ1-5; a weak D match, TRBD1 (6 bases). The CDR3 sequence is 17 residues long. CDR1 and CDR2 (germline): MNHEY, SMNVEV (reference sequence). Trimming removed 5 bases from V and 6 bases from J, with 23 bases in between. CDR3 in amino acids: CASSVLGTPSNSQPQHF. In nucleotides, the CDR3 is TGTGCCAGCAGTGTTCTCGGGACACCATCTAATAGTCAGCCCCAGCATTTT.